Listed below are T cell receptor beta chains from one sample, sequenced in a study of cytomegalovirus exposure and HLA in healthy donors. Sequencing used immunoSEQ multiplex PCR; TCRdb keeps in-frame clones, though not all of them. The sample consists of approximately 110,000 clones, 75% to 85% of them appearing once. Source material: PBMCs. The receptors come from a man younger than 40 in good health and CMV-seronegative. CDR3s include the opening cysteine and the closing phenylalanine or tryptophan. D genes are given only for firm matches. Clone size is stated in some rows and not others, as once, few, many or a class when expanded.

TRBJ2-3,-,TRBV6-5,TRBD2,16,TGTGCCAGCAGTTACTCGGGCGGGGGGGCAGGTGATACGCAGTATTTT,CASSYSGGGAGDTQYF
TRBJ2-3,-,TRBV7-9,TRBD2,15,TGTGCCAGCAGCCCTGACGGGACTAGGACAGATACGCAGTATTTT,CASSPDGTRTDTQYF
TRBJ2-1,few,TRBV10-2,-,14,TGCGCCAGCAGTGAGGATGGCAGGGCCTATGAGCAGTTCTTC,CASSEDGRAYEQFF
TRBJ1-2,-,TRBV5-6,-,14,TGTGCCAGCAGCTTGTTTGGGGAGTCGTATGGCTACACCTTC,CASSLFGESYGYTF
TRBJ1-1,-,TRBV30,-,14,TGTGCCTGGAGTGGGAGGGGAATGAACACTGAAGCTTTCTTT,CAWSGRGMNTEAFF
TRBJ2-1,-,TRBV19,-,14,TGTGCCAGTAGTGGATCAACACTAGCCAATGAGCAGTTCTTC,CASSGSTLANEQFF
TRBJ1-2,-,TRBV5-4,-,13,TGTGCCAGCAGCGGAACAGGGATCTATGGCTACACCTTC,CASSGTGIYGYTF
TRBJ2-1,-,TRBV11-2,-,17,TGTGCCAGCAGCTTAAGGGACTCACGGGTCTCCTACAATGAGCAGTTCTTC,CASSLRDSRVSYNEQFF
TRBJ2-5,once,TRBV28,TRBD1,13,TGTGCCAGCAGTCCAGGGGGTCTGGAGACCCAGTACTTC,CASSPGGLETQYF
TRBJ1-4,once,TRBV19,-,16,TGTGCCAGTAGTATAGATGGGAGGACGGACAATGAAAAACTGTTTTTT,CASSIDGRTDNEKLFF
TRBJ2-5,-,TRBV7-6,-,13,TGTGCCAGCAGCCCCCTGGCACAAGAGACCCAGTACTTC,CASSPLAQETQYF
TRBJ2-1,-,TRBV2,-,14,TGTGCCAGCAGAGGGTCGTTAGCAGGGAATGAGCAGTTCTTC,CASRGSLAGNEQFF
TRBJ2-1,-,TRBV19,-,13,TGTGCCAGTACAGGAACCTCCTACAATGAGCAGTTCTTC,CASTGTSYNEQFF
TRBJ1-2,-,TRBV2,TRBD1,14,TGTGCCAGCAGTGACGGGACAGGGGGATCTGGCTACACCTTC,CASSDGTGGSGYTF
TRBJ1-1,-,TRBV30,TRBD1,13,TGTGCCTGGGAGGGACAGGTTAACACTGAAGCTTTCTTT,CAWEGQVNTEAFF
TRBJ2-5,-,TRBV10-2,TRBD2,15,TGCGCCAGCAGTGAGTTGCGGGGGGTTCAAGAGACCCAGTACTTC,CASSELRGVQETQYF
TRBJ1-2,-,TRBV28,TRBD1,13,TGTGCCAGCAGGATGGACAGGGTCGATGGCTACACCTTC,CASRMDRVDGYTF
TRBJ1-1,-,TRBV5-8,TRBD1,14,TGTGCCAGCAGCTTACAGGGGGGAGACACTGAAGCTTTCTTT,CASSLQGGDTEAFF
TRBJ1-1,-,TRBV28,-,17,TGTGCCAGCAGTTTAGCAGGGAGGGTAGTAGCGAACACTGAAGCTTTCTTT,CASSLAGRVVANTEAFF
TRBJ2-1,-,TRBV6-4,-,12,TGTGCCAGCAGTAACAGGTACAATGAGCAGTTCTTC,CASSNRYNEQFF
TRBJ2-3,-,TRBV5-6,-,14,TGTGCCAGCTCGGGCCCCGGGGGCACAGATACGCAGTATTTT,CASSGPGGTDTQYF
TRBJ2-1,-,TRBV6-5,TRBD2,14,TGTGCCAGCAGTTACCCGGGAGGACCAAATGAGCAGTTCTTC,CASSYPGGPNEQFF
TRBJ1-4,-,TRBV28,-,16,TGTGCCAGCAGTGATCGGGCGGGGGCAACTAATGAAAAACTGTTTTTT,CASSDRAGATNEKLFF
TRBJ1-5,-,TRBV5-1,-,14,TGCGCCAGCAGCTTTGGAGGGAGCAATCAGCCCCAGCATTTT,CASSFGGSNQPQHF
TRBJ2-7,-,TRBV2,-,12,TGTGCCAGCAGCTCGCGCGCCCGCGAGCAGTACTTC,CASSSRAREQYF
TRBJ1-1,-,TRBV6-1,TRBD1,14,TGTGCCAGCAGCGGGGTTCAGGGGGACACTGAAGCTTTCTTT,CASSGVQGDTEAFF
TRBJ1-5,few,TRBV5-5,TRBD1,16,TGTGCCAGCAGCCCTTGGACAGGGGAGGGCAATCAGCCCCAGCATTTT,CASSPWTGEGNQPQHF
TRBJ2-5,-,TRBV29-1,TRBD1,15,TGCAGCGTCCGAGGACAGGGGGCATCCCAAGAGACCCAGTACTTC,CSVRGQGASQETQYF
TRBJ1-1,few,TRBV27,-,15,TGTGCCAGCAGTTGGGTATCGGGGGTCGACACTGAAGCTTTCTTT,CASSWVSGVDTEAFF
TRBJ1-1,few,TRBV4-1,TRBD1,15,TGCGCCAGCAGCCCCTTCGGGACAGGGGGCACTGAAGCTTTCTTT,CASSPFGTGGTEAFF